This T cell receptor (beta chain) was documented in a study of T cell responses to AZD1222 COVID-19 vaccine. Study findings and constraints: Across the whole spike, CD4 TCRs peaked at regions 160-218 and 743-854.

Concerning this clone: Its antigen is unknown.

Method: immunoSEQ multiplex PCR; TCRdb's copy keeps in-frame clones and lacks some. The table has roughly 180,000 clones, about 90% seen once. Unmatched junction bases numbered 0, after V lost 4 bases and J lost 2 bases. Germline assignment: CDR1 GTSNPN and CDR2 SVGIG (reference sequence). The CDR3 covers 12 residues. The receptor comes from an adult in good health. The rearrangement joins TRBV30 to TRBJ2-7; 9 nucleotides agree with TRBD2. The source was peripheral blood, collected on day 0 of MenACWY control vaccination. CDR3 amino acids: CAWTSGAYEQYF. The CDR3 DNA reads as TGTGCCTGGACTAGCGGGGCCTACGAGCAGTACTTC.